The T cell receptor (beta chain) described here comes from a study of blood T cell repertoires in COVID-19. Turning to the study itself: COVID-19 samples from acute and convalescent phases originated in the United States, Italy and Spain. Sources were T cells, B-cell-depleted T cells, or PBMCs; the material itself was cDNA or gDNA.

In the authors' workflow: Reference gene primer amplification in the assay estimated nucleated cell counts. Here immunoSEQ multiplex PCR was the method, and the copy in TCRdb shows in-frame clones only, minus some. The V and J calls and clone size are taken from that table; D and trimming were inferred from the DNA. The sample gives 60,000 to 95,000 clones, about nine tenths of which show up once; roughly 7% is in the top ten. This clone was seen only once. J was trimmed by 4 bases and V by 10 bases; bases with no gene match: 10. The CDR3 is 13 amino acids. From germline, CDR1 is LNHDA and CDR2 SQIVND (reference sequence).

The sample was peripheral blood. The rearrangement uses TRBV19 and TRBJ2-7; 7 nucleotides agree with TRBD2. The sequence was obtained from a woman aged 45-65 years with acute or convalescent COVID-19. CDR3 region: CATSLLGGYEQYF. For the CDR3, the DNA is TGTGCCACCTCCTTATTGGGGGGGTACGAGCAGTACTTC.